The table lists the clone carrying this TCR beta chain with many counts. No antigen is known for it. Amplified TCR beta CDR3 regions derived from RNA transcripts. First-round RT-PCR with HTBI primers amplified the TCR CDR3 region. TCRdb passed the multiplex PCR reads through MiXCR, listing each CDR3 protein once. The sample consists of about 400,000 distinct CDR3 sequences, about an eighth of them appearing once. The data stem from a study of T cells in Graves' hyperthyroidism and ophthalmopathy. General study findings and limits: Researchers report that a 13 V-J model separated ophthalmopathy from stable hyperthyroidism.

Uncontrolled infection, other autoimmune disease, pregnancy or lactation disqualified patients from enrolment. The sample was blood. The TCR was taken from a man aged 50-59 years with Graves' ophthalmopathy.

The CDR3 DNA sequence: TGTGCCAGCTCACCGAGAGGGGTTGACACCGGGGAGCTGTTTTTT. Its protein product is CASSPRGVDTGELFF. This rearrangement joins TRBV18 to TRBJ2-2; D possibly uses TRBD1 or TRBD2 (5 bases each). Trimming took off 3 bases at V and 3 bases at J, with 11 bases between the two ends. This CDR3 is 15 amino acids long. The germline gives CDR1 KGHSH, CDR2 LQKENI.